This T cell receptor (beta chain) is from a study of T cell repertoires in cytomegalovirus infection. This clonotype has just a few counts. Its antigen is still unknown. TCRdb processed the reads anew with MiXCR; each CDR3 protein has one entry. The table includes approximately 600,000 distinct CDR3 sequences, around two fifths detected once. Trimming stripped 3 bases from V and 12 bases from J, with 6 bases between. CDR1 is SGHVS and CDR2 is FNYEAQ in the germline V gene. CDR3 size: 9 residues. The clonotype originates from a human donor in good health (CMV status not recorded). Some clones in this sample may be carry-over from other donors' samples. The chain combines TRBV7-6 with TRBJ2-7; D gene uncertain. The sample in question was cultured PBMCs, obtained from culture after CMV antigen stimulation. The CDR3 region has the DNA TGTGCCAGCAGCTTCCCCGGGTACTTC. Its translation: CASSFPGYF.